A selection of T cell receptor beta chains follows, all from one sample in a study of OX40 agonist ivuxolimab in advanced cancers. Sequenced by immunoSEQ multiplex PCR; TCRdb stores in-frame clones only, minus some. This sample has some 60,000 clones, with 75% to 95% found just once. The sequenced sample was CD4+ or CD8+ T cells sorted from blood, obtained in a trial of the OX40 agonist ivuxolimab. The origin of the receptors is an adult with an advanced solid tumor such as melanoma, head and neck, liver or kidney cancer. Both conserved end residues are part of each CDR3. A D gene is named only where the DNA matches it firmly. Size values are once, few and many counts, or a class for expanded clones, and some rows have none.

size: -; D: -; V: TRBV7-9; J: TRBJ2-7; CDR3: CASTPQGGGQVLYEQYF; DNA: TGTGCCAGCACCCCTCAGGGGGGAGGGCAAGTCCTCTACGAGCAGTACTTC
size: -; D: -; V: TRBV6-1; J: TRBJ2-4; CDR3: CASSEWRAKNIQYF; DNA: TGTGCCAGCAGTGAGTGGAGGGCCAAAAACATTCAGTACTTC
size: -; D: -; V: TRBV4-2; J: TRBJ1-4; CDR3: CASSQAGAGSFYNEKLFF; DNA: TGTGCCAGCAGCCAGGCGGGAGCAGGGTCTTTCTACAATGAAAAACTGTTTTTT
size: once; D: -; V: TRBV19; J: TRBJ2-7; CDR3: CASSPEDPLRQSEQYF; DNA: TGTGCCAGTAGTCCGGAAGACCCACTCAGGCAGTCCGAGCAGTACTTC
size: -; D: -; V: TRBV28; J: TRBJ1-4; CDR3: CASSLRGGNEKLFF; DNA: TGTGCCAGCAGTTTGAGGGGGGGTAATGAAAAACTGTTTTTT
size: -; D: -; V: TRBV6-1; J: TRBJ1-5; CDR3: CASREDGHSNQPQHF; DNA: TGTGCCAGCAGGGAGGACGGACATAGCAATCAGCCCCAGCATTTT
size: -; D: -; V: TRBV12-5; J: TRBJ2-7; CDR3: CASGLVGGPYEQYF; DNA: TGTGCTAGTGGTTTGGTCGGGGGGCCCTACGAGCAGTACTTC
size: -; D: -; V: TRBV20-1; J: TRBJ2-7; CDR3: CSVGSSYEQYF; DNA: TGCAGTGTGGGCAGCTCCTACGAGCAGTACTTC
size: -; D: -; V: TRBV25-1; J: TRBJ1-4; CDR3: CASSESPAGDEKLFF; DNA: TGTGCCAGCAGTGAATCACCGGCGGGCGATGAAAAACTGTTTTTT
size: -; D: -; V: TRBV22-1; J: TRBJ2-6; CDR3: CPGSLLCEQSRANVLTF; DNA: TGTCCTGGGAGTTTACTATGCGAACAAAGTCGGGCCAACGTCCTGACTTTC
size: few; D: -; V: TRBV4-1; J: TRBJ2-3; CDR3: CASSQVQGAGATQYF; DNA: TGCGCCAGCAGCCAAGTTCAAGGGGCCGGGGCTACGCAGTATTTT
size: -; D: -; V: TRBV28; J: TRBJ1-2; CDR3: CATVGGNYGYTF; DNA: TGTGCCACCGTGGGGGGTAACTATGGCTACACCTTC
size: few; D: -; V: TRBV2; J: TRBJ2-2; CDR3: CASSENVERGHTGELFF; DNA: TGTGCCAGCAGTGAAAATGTCGAAAGAGGTCACACCGGGGAGCTGTTTTTT
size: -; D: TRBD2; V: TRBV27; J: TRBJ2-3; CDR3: CASSRLAGAGTDTQYF; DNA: TGTGCCAGCAGCCGACTAGCGGGAGCGGGCACAGATACGCAGTATTTT
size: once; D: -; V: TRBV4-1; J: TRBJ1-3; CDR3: CASSQADDTIYF; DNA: TGCGCCAGCAGCCAAGCCGATGACACCATATATTTT
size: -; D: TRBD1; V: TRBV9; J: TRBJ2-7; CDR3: CASSDRGGRGQETNPYEQYF; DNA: TGTGCCAGCAGCGACCGGGGCGGCAGGGGGCAAGAGACAAACCCTTACGAGCAGTACTTC
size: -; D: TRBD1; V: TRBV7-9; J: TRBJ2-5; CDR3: CASSYRQGLQETQYF; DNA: TGTGCCAGCAGCTACCGACAGGGGCTACAAGAGACCCAGTACTTC
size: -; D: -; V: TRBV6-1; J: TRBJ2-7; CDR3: CASSDTNYYEQYF; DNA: TGTGCCAGCAGCGACACGAACTACTACGAGCAGTACTTC
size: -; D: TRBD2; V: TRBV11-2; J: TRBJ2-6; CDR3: CASSLNVPGLPSGANVLTF; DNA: TGTGCCAGCAGCTTAAATGTCCCGGGACTACCTTCTGGGGCCAACGTCCTGACTTTC
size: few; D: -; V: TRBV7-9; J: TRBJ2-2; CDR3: CASSSALLRTENTGELFF; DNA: TGTGCCAGCAGCTCCGCCCTCCTTAGGACAGAGAACACCGGGGAGCTGTTTTTT
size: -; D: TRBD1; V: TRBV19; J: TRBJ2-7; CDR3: CASSMGTGGIYEQYF; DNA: TGTGCCAGTAGTATGGGGACAGGGGGCATCTACGAGCAGTACTTC
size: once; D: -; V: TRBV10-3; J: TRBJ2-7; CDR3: CAISEDAHGRDYEQYF; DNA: TGTGCCATCAGTGAGGATGCCCACGGCAGGGACTACGAGCAGTACTTC
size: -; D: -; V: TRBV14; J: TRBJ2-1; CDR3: CASSPQTRTHTYNEQFF; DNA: TGTGCCAGCAGCCCCCAAACGAGGACTCACACCTACAATGAGCAGTTCTTC
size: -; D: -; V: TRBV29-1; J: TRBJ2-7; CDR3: CSVYRGPPYEQYF; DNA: TGCAGCGTATATCGAGGGCCACCCTACGAGCAGTACTTC
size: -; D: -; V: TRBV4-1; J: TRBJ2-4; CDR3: CASSQVVKGLAKNIQYF; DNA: TGCGCCAGCAGCCAAGTGGTGAAGGGGCTAGCCAAAAACATTCAGTACTTC
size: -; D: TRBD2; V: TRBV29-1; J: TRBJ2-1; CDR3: CSAGLAYVNEQFF; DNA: TGCAGCGCAGGACTAGCGTACGTCAATGAGCAGTTCTTC
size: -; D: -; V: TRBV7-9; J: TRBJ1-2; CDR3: CASSLAPDHYGYTF; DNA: TGTGCCAGCAGCTTAGCACCTGACCACTATGGCTACACCTTC
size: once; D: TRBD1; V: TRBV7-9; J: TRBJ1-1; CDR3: CASSLAWTGSGTEAFF; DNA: TGTGCCAGCAGCTTAGCTTGGACAGGGTCAGGCACTGAAGCTTTCTTT
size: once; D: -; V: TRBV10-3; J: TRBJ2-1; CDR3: CAISEVGVPSSYNEQFF; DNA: TGTGCCATCAGTGAGGTTGGGGTACCGAGCTCCTACAATGAGCAGTTCTTC
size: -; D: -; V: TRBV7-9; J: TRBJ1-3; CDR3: CASSVGGAGNTIYF; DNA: TGTGCCAGCAGCGTCGGGGGGGCTGGAAACACCATATATTTT
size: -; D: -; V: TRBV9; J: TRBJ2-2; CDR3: CASTPSRGNTGELFF; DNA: TGTGCCAGCACCCCTTCCAGGGGTAACACCGGGGAGCTGTTTTTT
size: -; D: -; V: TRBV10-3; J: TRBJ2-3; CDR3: CAISLKERDTQYF; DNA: TGTGCCATCAGCCTTAAGGAGCGGGATACGCAGTATTTT
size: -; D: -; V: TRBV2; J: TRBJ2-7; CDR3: CASRESRSSYEQYF; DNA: TGTGCCAGCAGAGAAAGCAGGAGCTCCTACGAGCAGTACTTC
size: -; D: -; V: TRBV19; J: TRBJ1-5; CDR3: CASTIYSNQPQHF; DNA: TGTGCCAGTACTATATATAGCAATCAGCCCCAGCATTTT
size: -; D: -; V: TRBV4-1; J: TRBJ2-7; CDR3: CASSQALSSYEQYF; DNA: TGCGCCAGCAGCCAAGCCCTATCGAGCTACGAGCAGTACTTC
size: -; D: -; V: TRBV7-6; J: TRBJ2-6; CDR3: CASSQLQTSGANVLTF; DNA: TGTGCCAGCAGTCAACTACAGACCTCTGGGGCCAACGTCCTGACTTTC
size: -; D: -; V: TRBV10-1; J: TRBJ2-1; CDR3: CASSESGIWDEQFF; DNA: TGCGCCAGCAGTGAATCGGGGATCTGGGATGAGCAGTTCTTC
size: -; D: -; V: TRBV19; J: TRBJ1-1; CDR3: CASTSDAMNTEAFF; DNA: TGTGCCAGTACCAGCGACGCAATGAACACTGAAGCTTTCTTT
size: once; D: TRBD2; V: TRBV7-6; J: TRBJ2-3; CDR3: CASSLGGGGGRSRTDTQYF; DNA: TGTGCCAGCAGCTTAGGCGGTGGCGGCGGGAGGTCACGCACAGATACGCAGTATTTT
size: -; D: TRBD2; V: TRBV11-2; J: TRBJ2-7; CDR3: CASSLDRGGRVAYEQYF; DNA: TGTGCCAGCAGCTTAGATCGCGGCGGGAGAGTTGCGTACGAGCAGTACTTC
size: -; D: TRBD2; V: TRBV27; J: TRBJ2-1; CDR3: CASTNGLVGEQFF; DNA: TGTGCCAGCACTAACGGACTAGTTGGCGAGCAGTTCTTC
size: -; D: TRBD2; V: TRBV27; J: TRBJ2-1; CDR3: CASSLGTSGRASSYNEQFF; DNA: TGTGCCAGCAGTTTGGGGACTAGCGGGAGGGCTAGCTCCTACAATGAGCAGTTCTTC
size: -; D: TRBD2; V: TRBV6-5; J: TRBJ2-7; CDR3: CASSYSMAGGDYEQYF; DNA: TGTGCCAGCAGTTACTCGATGGCGGGAGGGGATTACGAGCAGTACTTC
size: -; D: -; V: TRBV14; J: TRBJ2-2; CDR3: CASKPNTGELFF; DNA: TGTGCCAGCAAACCGAACACCGGGGAGCTGTTTTTT
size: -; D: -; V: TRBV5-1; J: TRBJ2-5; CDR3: CASSLTPEETQYF; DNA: TGCGCCAGCAGCTTGACTCCGGAGGAGACCCAGTACTTC
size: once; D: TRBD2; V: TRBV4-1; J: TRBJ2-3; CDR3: CASSQDGLAGWKSTDTQYF; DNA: TGCGCCAGCAGCCAAGATGGACTAGCTGGTTGGAAAAGCACAGATACGCAGTATTTT
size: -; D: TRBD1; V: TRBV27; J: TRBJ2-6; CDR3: CASTADRDVTGANVLTF; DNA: TGTGCCAGCACCGCGGACAGGGACGTAACTGGGGCCAACGTCCTGACTTTC
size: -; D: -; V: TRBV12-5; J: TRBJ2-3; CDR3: CASGLVLARGDTQYF; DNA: TGTGCTAGTGGCCTCGTACTAGCCCGGGGAGATACGCAGTATTTT
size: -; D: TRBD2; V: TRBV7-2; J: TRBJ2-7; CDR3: CASSSRGRDPHEQYF; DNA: TGTGCCAGCAGCTCGCGGGGGAGGGACCCCCACGAGCAGTACTTC
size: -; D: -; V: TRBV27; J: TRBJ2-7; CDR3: CASSPRGDGVYEQYF; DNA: TGTGCCAGCAGTCCCCGAGGGGATGGGGTTTACGAGCAGTACTTC
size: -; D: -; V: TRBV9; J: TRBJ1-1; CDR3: CASSVGPGTSNTEAFF; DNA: TGTGCCAGCAGCGTAGGTCCGGGGACTTCGAACACTGAAGCTTTCTTT
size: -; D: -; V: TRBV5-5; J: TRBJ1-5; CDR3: CASSPGPGYQPQHF; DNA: TGTGCCAGCAGTCCGGGACCTGGGTATCAGCCCCAGCATTTT
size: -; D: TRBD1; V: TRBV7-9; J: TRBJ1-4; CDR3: CASSWVGGAEEKLFF; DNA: TGTGCCAGCAGCTGGGTAGGGGGCGCGGAAGAAAAACTGTTTTTT
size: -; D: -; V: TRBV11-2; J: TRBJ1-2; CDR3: CASRGGTGRDGYTF; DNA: TGTGCCAGCAGGGGAGGGACGGGAAGAGATGGCTACACCTTC